These 29 T cell receptor beta chains originate from one sample sequenced in a study of T cells in Graves' hyperthyroidism and ophthalmopathy. Amplification targeted TCR beta CDR3 regions from RNA transcripts. With the HTBI primer set, the TCR CDR3 went through a first round of RT-PCR. MiXCR, applied by TCRdb to the multiplex PCR reads, yields one record per CDR3 protein. The sample contains about 360,000 distinct CDR3 sequences, roughly 14% of which appear only once. The material sequenced was blood. The receptors come from a man under 40 with Graves' hyperthyroidism that later progressed to Graves' ophthalmopathy.

The V and J genes are TRBV6-4 and TRBJ2-2; 9 bases agree with TRBD1. CDR1 and CDR2 from the germline V gene are MRHNA and SNTAGT. The CDR3 is made up of 15 amino acids. V shed 6 bases and J 0 bases; nucleotides not matched to a gene: 2. The CDR3 here is CASRRDRANTGELFF. The CDR3 DNA is TGTGCCAGCAGAAGGGACAGGGCGAACACCGGGGAGCTGTTTTTT.

The chain links TRBV9 to TRBJ1-4; 8 bases fit TRBD1. Germline trimming cut 4 bases from V and 8 bases from J; bases unmatched to any gene: 10. CDR3 length: 15 amino acids. Germline CDR1 reads SGDLS; CDR2 reads YYNGEE. DNA for the CDR3: TGTGCCAGCAGCACCCACTCAGGGGGCGAGGAAAAACTGTTTTTT. It codes for CASSTHSGGEEKLFF.

This clonotype was recorded at least ten times. V and J are TRBV2 and TRBJ2-2; D not certain. CDR1 is SNHLY and CDR2 is FYNNEI in the germline V gene. The CDR3 consists of 15 residues. Trimming removed 2 bases at V and 5 bases at J, with 12 bases between. The CDR3 DNA reads TGTGCCAGCAGTGAATGGACCCCCAGGACCGGGGAGCTGTTTTTT. It encodes CASSEWTPRTGELFF.

The chain couples TRBV28 to TRBJ2-7; no firm D call. CDR1 and CDR2 from the germline V gene are MDHEN and SYDVKM. V was clipped by 6 bases and J by 3 bases, with 18 bases between them. The CDR3 totals 15 residues. The CDR3 spells CASSRTLTGRYEQYF. CDR3 sequence (DNA): TGTGCCAGCAGCCGAACCTTGACTGGCCGCTACGAGCAGTACTTC.

This clonotype was recorded at least ten times. The rearrangement links TRBV10-3 to TRBJ1-1; no clear D gene. The CDR3 runs to 14 residues. Trimming cost V 2 bases and J 1 base, with 8 bases left between them. Germline V gene lookup returns CDR1 ENHRY and CDR2 SYGVKD. CDR3 residues: CAISENGENTEAFF. In DNA, the CDR3 is TGTGCCATCAGTGAGAACGGCGAGAACACTGAAGCTTTCTTT.

This clonotype was observed a few times. The rearrangement joins TRBV16 to TRBJ2-7; either TRBD1 or TRBD2 may supply D (5 bases each). CDR1 is KGHSY and CDR2 is FQNENV in the germline V gene. The CDR3 runs to 16 residues. Trimming left V 4 bases short and J 2 bases short, with 18 bases between. CDR3 nucleotides: TGTGCCAGCAGCCGTGCAGAGGGGATTTTGGCCTACGAGCAGTACTTC. Its protein is CASSRAEGILAYEQYF.

This clonotype has ten or more counts. V is TRBV5-1 and J is TRBJ2-1; D tentatively fits TRBD1 or TRBD2 (5 bases each). The CDR3 length is 15 residues. CDR1 is SGHRS, CDR2 YFSETQ, per germline. V was pared by 4 bases and J by 6 bases, with 17 bases between. The CDR3 spells CASSRGPSLGNEQFF. The CDR3 region has the DNA TGCGCCAGCAGCCGGGGACCGAGCCTTGGCAATGAGCAGTTCTTC.

The chain is built from TRBV6-1 and TRBJ2-4, with TRBD1 identical over 8 bases. The CDR3 is made up of 13 amino acids. Germline loops: CDR1 MNHNS, CDR2 SASEGT. V gave up 4 bases and J gave up 7 bases; unmatched junction bases: 3. The CDR3 nucleotides are TGTGCCAGCAGTGGCACAGGGGGGAACATTCAGTACTTC. The encoded protein is CASSGTGGNIQYF.

V usage is TRBV16 and J usage is TRBJ2-7; no reliable D call. CDR3 length: 17 amino acids. The V end lost 3 bases, the J end lost 2 bases, and 20 bases lay between the germline ends. Looked up from germline, CDR1 is KGHSY and CDR2 is FQNENV. In DNA, the CDR3 is TGTGCCAGCAGCCAGTGGGTAAATGACGGGCCTACCTACGAGCAGTACTTC. Translation: CASSQWVNDGPTYEQYF. The entire variable domain, with the rest obtained from reference TRBV16 and TRBJ2-7, is as follows: GEEVAQTPKHLVRGEGQKAKLYCAPIKGHSYVFWYQQVLKNEFKFLISFQNENVFDETGMPKERFSAKCLPNSPCSLEIQATKLEDSAVYFCASSQWVNDGPTYEQYFGPGTRLTVT.

As to this clonotype: A clone one base away is much larger, so this may be a read error. V and J are TRBV28 and TRBJ1-2, with 7 nucleotides matching TRBD1. The germline CDR1 and CDR2 sequences are MDHEN and SYDVKM. The CDR3 consists of 12 residues. The CDR3 loop reads CASSPRQGKYAF. Here the CDR3 DNA reads TGTGCCAGCAGTCCCAGACAGGGTAAATATGCCTTC.

This clonotype was observed a handful of times. The rearrangement links TRBV10-3 to TRBJ1-6, with TRBD1 matching over 9 bases. CDR3 length equals 13 residues. Looked up from germline, CDR1 is ENHRY and CDR2 is SYGVKD. V trimming: 7 bases; J trimming: 7 bases; junction bases outside the gene matches: 2. The chain's CDR3 is CAIKGQGNSPLHF. The DNA of the CDR3 is TGTGCCATCAAGGGACAGGGAAATTCACCCCTCCACTTT.

The table lists this clonotype with many counts. The V call is TRBV27, the J call TRBJ1-2; D is uncertain. Germline assignment: CDR1 MNHEY and CDR2 SMNVEV (reference sequence). This CDR3 is 15 amino acids long. Trimming removed 6 bases from V and 3 bases from J, with 17 bases in between. CDR3 sequence: CASSRTKGEDYGYTF. CDR3 nucleotide sequence: TGTGCCAGCAGCCGAACAAAAGGAGAGGACTATGGCTACACCTTC.

Concerning this clonotype itself: One junction end disagrees with the germline gene, perhaps due to a read error. This chain connects TRBV6-2 or TRBV6-3 to TRBJ2-7, with 7 positions matching TRBD2. The CDR3 has 13 residues. CDR1 and CDR2 (germline): MNHEY, SVGEGT. The CDR3 DNA follows: TGTGCCAGCAGTCCGGGGAGGGGTTACGAGCGGTACTTC. As protein: CASSPGRGYERYF.

In its sample, this clonotype was seen a few times. The J gene is TRBJ1-1, the V gene TRBV5-4; 7 bases are a match to TRBD1. The CDR3 is 15 amino acids. Germline-derived CDR1 and CDR2 are SGHNT and YYREEE (reference sequence). Trimming took 5 bases from V and 3 from J; bases not matched to a gene: 10. This CDR3 reads CASSGKDRVDTEAFF. CDR3 bases: TGTGCCAGCAGTGGGAAAGACAGGGTCGACACTGAAGCTTTCTTT.

The J gene is TRBJ1-5, the V gene TRBV19; D gene unclear. Between the trimmed V and J ends, which lost 3 bases and 3 bases, there was a span of 9 bases. Germline V gene data show CDR1 as LNHDA and CDR2 as SQIVND (reference sequence). The CDR3 is 14 amino acids. The CDR3 protein is CASSMTEYNQPQHF. Written as DNA, the CDR3 is TGTGCCAGTAGTATGACGGAGTACAATCAGCCCCAGCATTTT.

CDR3 coding DNA: TGTGCCAGCAGCTTGGTACCGGGGGGGCCTGGTTACGAGCAGTACTTC. Amino acids: CASSLVPGGPGYEQYF. This rearrangement joins TRBV5-4 to TRBJ2-7, with 8 bases lining up with TRBD2. CDR3 length: 16 amino acids. In germline, CDR1 is SGHNT, CDR2 YYREEE (reference sequence). J lost 4 bases, V lost 0 bases, and 9 bases had no gene match. Full variable domain (outside the CDR3, taken from reference TRBV5-4 and TRBJ2-7): ETGVTQSPTHLIKTRGQQVTLRCSSQSGHNTVSWYQQALGQGPQFIFQYYREEENGRGNFPPRFSGLQFPNYSSELNVNALELDDSALYLCASSLVPGGPGYEQYFGPGTRLTVT.

This clonotype was seen only a few times. This chain connects TRBV6-2 or TRBV6-3 to TRBJ1-2, with D unclear. This CDR3 has 12 amino acids. Germline V lookup: CDR1 MNHEY, CDR2 SVGEGT. The V end lost 7 bases, the J end lost 0 bases, and 6 bases lay between the germline ends. The CDR3: CASTTTNYGYTF. DNA of the CDR3: TGTGCCAGCACAACAACTAACTATGGCTACACCTTC.

This clonotype came up a few times. This chain uses TRBV6-7 with TRBJ2-7; 11 bases line up with TRBD2. TRBV6-7 is sorted into the ORF group, with uncertain function. The CDR3 consists of 16 residues. J lost 5 bases, V lost 5 bases, and 11 bases had no gene match. The CDR3 sequence is CASSPLSGGAADEQYF. The CDR3 DNA is TGTGCCAGCAGTCCACTTAGCGGGGGGGCGGCCGACGAGCAGTACTTC.

The chain uses TRBV3-1 and TRBJ2-7; D is perhaps TRBD1 or TRBD2 (5 bases each). The CDR3 is 14 residues long. The ends were cut back, 4 bases at V and 2 bases at J, with 12 bases in the middle. Germline values: CDR1 LGHDT, CDR2 YNNKEL (reference sequence). In nucleotides, the CDR3 is TGTGCCAGCAGCCGGGACCTAGGCACCTACGAGCAGTACTTC. It translates to CASSRDLGTYEQYF.

This clonotype was detected a few times. This rearrangement joins TRBV7-9 to TRBJ2-3, with TRBD1 matching 9 bases. Trimming took 4 bases from V and 3 from J; bases not matched to a gene: 5. CDR3 length: 15 amino acids. In germline, CDR1 is SEHNR, CDR2 FQNEAQ (reference sequence). DNA of the CDR3: TGTGCCAGCAGCTCTGGACAGGGGTGGACAGATACGCAGTATTTT. Protein sequence: CASSSGQGWTDTQYF.

Many counts were recorded for this clonotype. The rearrangement joins TRBV5-6 to TRBJ2-7; the D gene is possibly TRBD2 (5 bases). The CDR3 contains 14 residues. Germline V lookup: CDR1 SGHDT, CDR2 YYEEEE. Trimming pared 4 bases from V and 3 bases from J, leaving 14 bases between. CDR3: CASSTRDRDYEQYF. CDR3 in DNA: TGTGCCAGCAGCACTCGAGACCGGGACTACGAGCAGTACTTC.

At least ten counts were recorded for this clonotype. V is TRBV9 and J is TRBJ2-7; D may be TRBD1 (5 bases). This CDR3 is 15 amino acids long. Trimming cost V 4 bases and J 0 bases, with 14 bases left between them. Germline V gene lookup returns CDR1 SGDLS and CDR2 YYNGEE. CDR3 in amino acids: CASSLQGDPSYEQYF. The DNA of the CDR3 is TGTGCCAGCAGCTTACAAGGGGATCCCTCCTACGAGCAGTACTTC.

The J gene is TRBJ1-6, the V gene TRBV18; 9 bases map to TRBD1. CDR1 is KGHSH and CDR2 is LQKENI in the germline V gene. This CDR3 is built from 15 residues. The J segment lost 8 bases and the V segment lost 1 base, leaving 3 bases of the junction unmatched. CDR3 region: CASSPQDRGYSPLHF. CDR3 bases: TGTGCCAGCTCACCACAGGACAGGGGTTATTCACCCCTCCACTTT.

V and J are TRBV5-6 and TRBJ1-1; D gene uncertain. The ends were cut back, 4 bases at V and 1 base at J, with 11 bases in the middle. Germline assignment: CDR1 SGHDT and CDR2 YYEEEE. The CDR3 sequence is 14 residues long. Here the CDR3 reads CASSPRYGNTEAFF. CDR3 coding DNA: TGTGCCAGCAGCCCTCGGTACGGGAACACTGAAGCTTTCTTT. The complete variable domain, with remaining parts taken from reference TRBV5-6 and TRBJ1-1, reads DAGVTQSPTHLIKTRGQQVTLRCSPKSGHDTVSWYQQALGQGPQFIFQYYEEEERQRGNFPDRFSGHQFPNYSSELNVNALLLGDSALYLCASSPRYGNTEAFFGQGTRLTVV.

Ten or more counts support this clonotype. The chain couples TRBV9 to TRBJ2-7; weak D call: TRBD2 (6 bases). The CDR3 runs to 15 residues. Trimming stripped 2 bases from V and 3 bases from J, with 15 bases between. The germline V gene has CDR1 SGDLS and CDR2 YYNGEE. CDR3 region: CASSVYGEDVYEQYF. CDR3 nucleotide sequence: TGTGCCAGCAGCGTGTACGGGGAGGACGTCTACGAGCAGTACTTC.

This clonotype has a handful of counts. The rearrangement uses TRBV29-1 and TRBJ1-1; no firm D call. CDR1 is SQVTM and CDR2 is ANQGSEA in the germline V gene. V was shortened by 1 base and J by 0 bases, with 6 bases between the two germline ends. This CDR3 region has 13 residues. CDR3 region: CSVEVGMNTEAFF. Here the CDR3 DNA reads TGCAGCGTTGAAGTTGGGATGAACACTGAAGCTTTCTTT.

This clonotype showed up many times. V usage is TRBV28 and J usage is TRBJ2-5; tentative D call: TRBD2 (6 bases). Germline CDR1 is MDHEN and CDR2 is SYDVKM. The CDR3 is 17 amino acids. V was pared by 2 bases and J by 0 bases, with 16 bases between. CDR3 loop: CASSLDRWGVDQETQYF. The CDR3 DNA sequence: TGTGCCAGCAGTTTAGATAGGTGGGGGGTCGACCAAGAGACCCAGTACTTC.

This clonotype was seen repeatedly, ten times or more. The V gene is TRBV7-9, the J gene TRBJ1-2; 8 bases map to TRBD1. Losses at the gene ends were 1 base for V and 5 bases for J; bases not matched to a gene: 6. This CDR3 comprises 15 residues. Germline CDR1 SEHNR, CDR2 FQNEAQ (reference sequence). CDR3 residues: CASSLDYGQGYGYTF. In nucleotides, the CDR3 is TGTGCCAGCAGCTTAGATTACGGACAGGGTTATGGCTACACCTTC.

The chain employs TRBV6-1 and TRBJ2-4, with TRBD1 as a possible D gene (6 bases). The CDR3 is 12 residues long. The V gene lost 8 bases and the J gene lost 5 bases, with 10 bases spanning the gap. The germline V gene has CDR1 MNHNS and CDR2 SASEGT. The CDR3 region has the DNA TGTGCCAGCGTCAACAGGGAAAACATTCAGTACTTC. Residues: CASVNRENIQYF.